This TCR beta chain appears in the sequencing data of a study of human T cells and chemical hapten exposure. About the study: Subjects had 2% DPC placed on about 2 cm by about 2 cm of upper inner arm skin for sensitization.

To note about this clonotype: The antigen is unknown.

Individual cDNA molecules received unique molecular identifiers in the library. TCRdb ran MiXCR on the RACE reads and lists one entry per CDR3 protein. The sample has 180,000 or so distinct CDR3 sequences; about 25% are singletons. This CDR3 comprises 14 residues. J gave up 8 bases and V 2 bases, and 4 bases lay outside the gene matches. This sample's time point: patch test 3, about 24 weeks after DPC sensitization. The treatment here: therapeutic diphenylcyclopropenone sensitization with weekly scalp DPC. The template was total RNA from unfractionated whole blood. The study, taken as a whole, reports: TCRs above 1 in 1000 frequency stayed constant with DPC sensitization.

This clonotype was sampled from a middle-aged woman with alopecia areata. Some clones in this sample may be carry-over from other donors' samples. This specimen consisted of whole blood, obtained in connection with sensitization to the hapten diphenylcyclopropenone (DPC). This sequence joins TRBV12-3 or TRBV12-4 and TRBJ2-1; 9 positions match TRBD2. The DNA of the CDR3 is TGTGCCAGCAGTTTAACTAGCGGGCAGGATGAGCAGTTCTTC. Amino acids: CASSLTSGQDEQFF.